Listed here are 27 T cell receptor beta chains from one sample, sequenced in a study of T cell responses to AZD1222 COVID-19 vaccine. Assay used: immunoSEQ multiplex PCR; TCRdb lists only in-frame clones, some missing. The sample includes 100,000 to 150,000 clones, around 89% of them seen just once. The sample here was peripheral blood, taken on day 0 of MenACWY control vaccination. These receptors were collected from an adult in good health.

This clone was observed a single time. The V gene is TRBV3-1 (or the pseudogene TRBV3-2), the J gene TRBJ2-1, with unresolved D. CDR3 length equals 15 residues. Germline CDR1 LGHDT, CDR2 YNNKEL (reference sequence). V lost 0 bases to trimming and J lost 1 base, with 7 bases between them. For the CDR3, the DNA is TGTGCCAGCAGCCAAGATTACGGGTCCTACAATGAGCAGTTCTTC. It yields the protein CASSQDYGSYNEQFF.

The chain uses TRBV19 and TRBJ2-6; 13 nucleotides agree with TRBD2. The CDR3 sequence is 23 residues long. After removal of 0 bases from V and 2 bases from J, the junction contained 16 bases not matched to a gene. Germline-derived CDR1 and CDR2 are LNHDA and SQIVND (reference sequence). Written as DNA, the CDR3 is TGTGCCAGTAGTATAGATCTTAGGCTCTCGGGACTAGCGGGACAGGCTGGGGCCAACGTCCTGACTTTC. Translation: CASSIDLRLSGLAGQAGANVLTF.

The chain links TRBV10-3 to TRBJ1-2, with TRBD1 matching over 9 bases. The CDR3 covers 15 residues. CDR1 and CDR2 (germline): ENHRY, SYGVKD. The V segment lost 6 bases and the J segment 6 bases; nucleotides outside the gene matches: 11. The CDR3 is CAISENRDRDDGYTF. DNA of the CDR3: TGTGCCATCAGCGAGAACCGGGACAGGGATGATGGCTACACCTTC.

The chain has TRBV7-3 and TRBJ2-1, with D unclear. The CDR3 is 11 amino acids. V gave up 4 bases and J gave up 3 bases, with 1 base separating them. From germline, CDR1 is SGHTA and CDR2 FQGTGA. CDR3 amino acids: CASSYYNEQFF. The CDR3 DNA follows: TGTGCCAGCAGCTACTACAATGAGCAGTTCTTC.

The genes are TRBV24-1 and TRBJ2-1, with D tentatively TRBD2 (5 bases). Trimming took off 9 bases at V and 6 bases at J, with 14 bases between the two ends. Germline assignment: CDR1 KGHDR and CDR2 SFDVKD. This CDR3 has 13 residues. For the CDR3, the DNA is TGTGCCACCGGGAAGGGAGTTGGCAATGAGCAGTTCTTC. Translating it yields CATGKGVGNEQFF.

The rearrangement uses TRBV28 and TRBJ2-7; D is possibly TRBD2 (6 bases). The CDR3 consists of 15 residues. CDR1 and CDR2 (germline): MDHEN, SYDVKM. V was shortened by 8 bases and J by 0 bases, with 17 bases between the two germline ends. The CDR3 loop reads CASGEGLPSSYEQYF. CDR3 nucleotide sequence: TGTGCCAGCGGCGAGGGACTTCCGAGCTCCTACGAGCAGTACTTC.

The rearrangement joins TRBV5-6 to TRBJ1-2, with 9 positions matching TRBD1. The CDR3 runs to 17 residues. Per the germline V gene, CDR1 is SGHDT and CDR2 is YYEEEE. The trim removed 4 bases at V and 4 bases at J, leaving 14 bases unmatched. The CDR3 sequence: CASSLGLTGGGFYGYTF. The CDR3 nucleotides read TGTGCCAGCAGCCTAGGGCTTACAGGGGGCGGCTTCTATGGCTACACCTTC.

This rearrangement joins TRBV5-1 to TRBJ1-1; possible D gene TRBD1, 5 bases. From germline, CDR1 is SGHRS and CDR2 YFSETQ. CDR3 length equals 16 residues. Trimming removed 1 base from V and 3 bases from J, with 16 bases in between. Written as DNA, the CDR3 is TGCGCCAGCAGCTTGATGGGCAGGGTGAAGGACACTGAAGCTTTCTTT. Its protein is CASSLMGRVKDTEAFF.

The rearrangement joins TRBV29-1 to TRBJ1-2, with D possibly matching TRBD1 (5 bases). This CDR3 is built from 12 residues. Between the trimmed V and J ends, which lost 7 bases and 8 bases, there was a span of 17 bases. Germline V lookup: CDR1 SQVTM, CDR2 ANQGSEA. The CDR3 sequence: CSALLGGEGYTF. The DNA of the CDR3 is TGCAGCGCCTTGTTGGGGGGGGAAGGCTACACCTTC.

The chain employs TRBV6-5 and TRBJ2-1; D is ambiguous. CDR3 length equals 15 residues. The germline CDR1 and CDR2 sequences are MNHEY and SVGAGI. V was pared by 6 bases and J by 0 bases, with 12 bases between. The CDR3 nucleotides read TGTGCCAGCAGCTCCGACATAAACTCCTACAATGAGCAGTTCTTC. Its translation: CASSSDINSYNEQFF.

The CDR3 DNA reads as TGCGCCAGCAGCTTGATGCTCGGGACAGGGAGTGAAGCTTTCTTT. This gives the protein CASSLMLGTGSEAFF. V is TRBV5-1 and J is TRBJ1-1; TRBD1 matches at 9 bases. Per germline, CDR1 SGHRS and CDR2 YFSETQ. The length of the CDR3 is 15 residues. Trimming at V came to 1 base and at J to 7 bases, leaving 8 bases not matched to a gene.

The CDR3 region has the DNA TGTGCCAGCAGCTTAGTTGGATATCGGTCTGGGGCCAACGTCCTGACTTTC. This gives the protein CASSLVGYRSGANVLTF. The chain is built from TRBV11-3 and TRBJ2-6; D unclear. CDR3 length: 17 amino acids. Trimming pared 1 base from V and 1 base from J, leaving 11 bases between. CDR1 is SGHNT and CDR2 is YENEEA in the germline V gene.

The chain joins TRBV6-2 or TRBV6-3 to TRBJ2-1; no definite D call. The CDR3 has 12 amino acids. The germline CDR1 and CDR2 sequences are MNHEY and SVGEGT. V was clipped by 6 bases and J by 6 bases, with 9 bases between them. CDR3 sequence: CASSPGINEQFF. CDR3 coding DNA: TGTGCCAGCAGCCCCGGAATCAATGAGCAGTTCTTC.

This clone is deemed medium-sized. The rearrangement links TRBV7-9 to TRBJ2-5, with D possibly matching TRBD2 (6 bases). V gave up 2 bases and J gave up 5 bases, with 18 bases separating them. The CDR3 sequence is 16 residues long. Per the germline V gene, CDR1 is SEHNR and CDR2 is FQNEAQ (reference sequence). CDR3 in amino acids: CASSLCFGGICETQYF. The CDR3 DNA sequence: TGTGCCAGCAGCTTATGTTTTGGCGGGATTTGCGAGACCCAGTACTTC.

V is TRBV7-2 and J is TRBJ2-3, with 13 bases that match TRBD2. Losses at the gene ends were 2 bases for V and 3 bases for J; bases not matched to a gene: 11. This CDR3 has 19 residues. Germline CDR1 SGHTA, CDR2 FQGNSA. The CDR3 region is CASSLRGPGLAGMTDTQYF. The CDR3 DNA sequence: TGTGCCAGCAGCTTAAGAGGTCCGGGACTAGCGGGAATGACAGATACGCAGTATTTT.

This sequence joins TRBV5-4 and TRBJ1-2; 9 bases align to TRBD1. CDR1 is SGHNT, CDR2 YYREEE, per germline (reference sequence). CDR3 length equals 12 residues. The junction had 1 base not matched to a gene; V was cut back by 4 bases and J by 6 bases. The CDR3 DNA sequence: TGTGCCAGCAGCGACAGGGGGAATGGCTACACCTTC. This sequence encodes CASSDRGNGYTF.

V usage is TRBV5-6 and J usage is TRBJ2-3; TRBD1 is a possible D gene (6 bases). Trimming pared 4 bases from V and 0 bases from J, leaving 18 bases between. This CDR3 is 17 amino acids long. CDR1 is SGHDT, CDR2 YYEEEE, per germline. The CDR3 sequence: CASSLAVTGLSTDTQYF. CDR3 in DNA: TGTGCCAGCAGCCTTGCGGTTACAGGGCTTAGCACAGATACGCAGTATTTT.

The chain carries TRBV5-1 and TRBJ1-5; D perhaps matches TRBD1 (5 bases). This CDR3 region has 14 residues. Germline loops: CDR1 SGHRS, CDR2 YFSETQ. Between the trimmed V and J ends, which lost 0 bases and 8 bases, there was a span of 12 bases. The CDR3 nucleotides are TGCGCCAGCAGCTTGGAGGGGCGAGAGGAGCCCCAGCATTTT. Translating it yields CASSLEGREEPQHF.

The rearrangement links TRBV12-1 to TRBJ2-7. TRBV12-1 is designated a pseudogene. The CDR3 runs to 12 residues. The CDR3 DNA reads as TGTGCCAGCAGCTTTGCTTGCAACGAGCAGTACTTC. Translated: CASSFACNEQYF.

This clone was seen a single time. The rearrangement joins TRBV6-6 to TRBJ1-3; D not certain. The germline gives CDR1 MNHNY, CDR2 SVGAGI (reference sequence). This CDR3 has 11 residues. Trimming took off 10 bases at V and 4 bases at J, with 8 bases between the two ends. In DNA form, the CDR3 reads TGTGCCACCTCGTACGGAAACACCATATATTTT. Its translation is CATSYGNTIYF.

The count of this clone is one. This rearrangement joins TRBV7-9 to TRBJ1-2, with 8 bases fitting TRBD1. The junction had 3 bases not matched to a gene; V was cut back by 1 base and J by 8 bases. Germline CDR1 and CDR2: SEHNR and FQNEAQ (reference sequence). The CDR3 sequence is 13 residues long. In nucleotides, the CDR3 is TGTGCCAGCAGCTTAGGGACAGGGTTCGGCTACACCTTC. Translating gives CASSLGTGFGYTF.

This clone was observed a single time. This chain joins TRBV11-3 and TRBJ2-5, with 8 bases fitting TRBD2. The CDR3 has 16 residues. Germline-derived CDR1 and CDR2 are SGHNT and YENEEA. V was pared by 5 bases and J by 5 bases, with 13 bases of the junction left unmatched. The CDR3 is CASSPRTGRDAETQYF. The CDR3, as DNA: TGTGCCAGCAGCCCACGGACCGGGAGGGATGCGGAGACCCAGTACTTC.

The chain carries TRBV4-2 and TRBJ2-4; D is ambiguous. The CDR3 contains 16 residues. V lost 4 bases and J lost 5, with 18 bases in between. The germline CDR1 and CDR2 sequences are LGHNA and YNFKEQ. This CDR3 is CASSRQSRSPENIQYF. In nucleotides, the CDR3 is TGTGCCAGCAGCCGCCAAAGCAGGTCACCCGAAAACATTCAGTACTTC.

This chain links TRBV6-5 with TRBJ2-1, with TRBD2 matching over 9 bases. V lost 8 bases, J lost 0 bases, and 5 bases stayed unmatched. This CDR3 region has 15 residues. Germline V lookup: CDR1 MNHEY, CDR2 SVGAGI. The CDR3 coding sequence is TGTGCCAGCCTAGCGGGACGGAGCTCCTACAATGAGCAGTTCTTC. Protein product: CASLAGRSSYNEQFF.

The chain uses TRBV5-1 and TRBJ2-1; TRBD2 agrees at 9 bases. The germline V gene encodes CDR1 SGHRS and CDR2 YFSETQ. CDR3 size: 16 residues. J lost 0 bases, V lost 1 base, and 2 bases had no gene match. The CDR3 nucleotides read TGCGCCAGCAGCTTGATTAGCGGGGGCTCCTACAATGAGCAGTTCTTC. Translated, it gives CASSLISGGSYNEQFF. Supplemented by reference TRBV5-1 and TRBJ2-1, the full variable domain reads KAGVTQTPRYLIKTRGQQVTLSCSPISGHRSVSWYQQTPGQGLQFLFEYFSETQRNKGNFPGRFSGRQFSNSRSEMNVSTLELGDSALYLCASSLISGGSYNEQFFGPGTRLTVL.

V usage is TRBV19 and J usage is TRBJ2-1, with 7 bases that match TRBD1. CDR3 length: 15 amino acids. Germline loops: CDR1 LNHDA, CDR2 SQIVND (reference sequence). Germline trimming cut 2 bases from V and 2 bases from J; bases unmatched to any gene: 3. In DNA form, the CDR3 reads TGTGCCAGTAGTATAATTGGGACAGCCTACAATGAGCAGTTCTTC. Translating gives CASSIIGTAYNEQFF.

The CDR3 protein is CASSLVRGSSYNEQFF. CDR3 coding DNA: TGCGCCAGCAGCTTAGTTAGGGGGAGCTCCTACAATGAGCAGTTCTTC. The chain has TRBV5-1 and TRBJ2-1; D is possibly TRBD1 (6 bases). CDR3 length: 16 residues. The germline CDR1 and CDR2 sequences are SGHRS and YFSETQ. Trimming stripped 2 bases from V and 0 bases from J, with 12 bases between. Together with reference TRBV5-1 and TRBJ2-1, the CDR3 gives the full variable domain: KAGVTQTPRYLIKTRGQQVTLSCSPISGHRSVSWYQQTPGQGLQFLFEYFSETQRNKGNFPGRFSGRQFSNSRSEMNVSTLELGDSALYLCASSLVRGSSYNEQFFGPGTRLTVL.